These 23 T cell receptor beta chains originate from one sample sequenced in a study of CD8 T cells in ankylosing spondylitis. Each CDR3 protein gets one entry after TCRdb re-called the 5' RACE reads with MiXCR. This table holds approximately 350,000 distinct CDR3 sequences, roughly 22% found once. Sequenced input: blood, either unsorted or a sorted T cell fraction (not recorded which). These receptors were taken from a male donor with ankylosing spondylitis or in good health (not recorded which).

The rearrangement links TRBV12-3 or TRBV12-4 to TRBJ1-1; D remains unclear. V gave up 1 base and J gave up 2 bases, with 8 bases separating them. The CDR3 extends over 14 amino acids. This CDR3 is CASSLGARNTEAFF. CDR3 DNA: TGTGCCAGCAGTTTAGGGGCGAGAAACACTGAAGCTTTCTTT.

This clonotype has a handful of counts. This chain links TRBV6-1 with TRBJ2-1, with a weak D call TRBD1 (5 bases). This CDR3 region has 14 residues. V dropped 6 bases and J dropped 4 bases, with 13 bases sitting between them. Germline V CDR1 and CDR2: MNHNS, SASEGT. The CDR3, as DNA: TGTGCCAGCAGCGCTCAACAGGTTTACAATGAGCAGTTCTTC. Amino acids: CASSAQQVYNEQFF.

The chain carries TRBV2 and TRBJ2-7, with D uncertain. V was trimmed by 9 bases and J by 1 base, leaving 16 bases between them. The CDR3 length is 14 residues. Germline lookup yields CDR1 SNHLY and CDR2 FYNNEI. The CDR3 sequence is CASVDHSSSYEQYF. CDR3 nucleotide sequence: TGTGCCAGTGTGGACCATTCGTCGTCCTACGAGCAGTACTTC. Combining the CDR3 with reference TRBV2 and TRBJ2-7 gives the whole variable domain EPEVTQTPSHQVTQMGQEVILRCVPISNHLYFYWYRQILGQKVEFLVSFYNNEISEKSEIFDDQFSVERPDGSNFTLKIRSTKLEDSAMYFCASVDHSSSYEQYFGPGTRLTVT.

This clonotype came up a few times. The chain's CDR3 is CASSSFENNEKLFF. The CDR3 DNA is TGTGCCAGCAGCTCCTTCGAGAATAATGAAAAACTGTTTTTT. The gene calls are TRBV7-9 and TRBJ1-4; D is uncertain. CDR3 length equals 14 residues. Germline lookup yields CDR1 SEHNR and CDR2 FQNEAQ (reference sequence). V gave up 4 bases and J gave up 4 bases, with 10 bases separating them. The full variable domain, in which reference TRBV7-9 and TRBJ1-4 provide the parts outside the CDR3, is DTGVSQNPRHKITKRGQNVTFRCDPISEHNRLYWYRQTLGQGPEFLTYFQNEAQLEKSRLLSDRFSAERPKGSFSTLEIQRTEQGDSAMYLCASSSFENNEKLFFGSGTQLSVL.

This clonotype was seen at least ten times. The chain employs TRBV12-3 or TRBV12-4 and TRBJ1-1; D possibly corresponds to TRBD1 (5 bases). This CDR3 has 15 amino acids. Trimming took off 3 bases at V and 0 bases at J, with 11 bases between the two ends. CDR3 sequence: CASSLTAVMNTEAFF. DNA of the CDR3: TGTGCCAGCAGTTTGACAGCCGTCATGAACACTGAAGCTTTCTTT.

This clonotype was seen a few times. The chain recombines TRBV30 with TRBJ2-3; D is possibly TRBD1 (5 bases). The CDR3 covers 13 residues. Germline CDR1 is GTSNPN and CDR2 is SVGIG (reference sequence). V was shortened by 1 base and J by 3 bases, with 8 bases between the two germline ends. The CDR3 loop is CAWSEGATDTQYF. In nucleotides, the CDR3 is TGTGCCTGGAGTGAAGGGGCGACAGATACGCAGTATTTT.

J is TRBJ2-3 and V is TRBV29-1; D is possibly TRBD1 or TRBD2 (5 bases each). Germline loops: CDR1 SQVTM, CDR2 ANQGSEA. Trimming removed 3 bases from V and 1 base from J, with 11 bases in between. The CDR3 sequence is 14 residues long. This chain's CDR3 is CSVDSGPRTDTQYF. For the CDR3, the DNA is TGCAGCGTTGATTCGGGACCTCGCACAGATACGCAGTATTTT.

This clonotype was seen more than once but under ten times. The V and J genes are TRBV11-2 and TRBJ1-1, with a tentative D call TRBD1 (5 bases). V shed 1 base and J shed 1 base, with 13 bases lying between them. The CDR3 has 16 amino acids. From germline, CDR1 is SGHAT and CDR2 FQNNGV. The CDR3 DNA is TGTGCCAGCAGCTTAGGGGGAGGGGAATGGAACACTGAAGCTTTCTTT. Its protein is CASSLGGGEWNTEAFF.

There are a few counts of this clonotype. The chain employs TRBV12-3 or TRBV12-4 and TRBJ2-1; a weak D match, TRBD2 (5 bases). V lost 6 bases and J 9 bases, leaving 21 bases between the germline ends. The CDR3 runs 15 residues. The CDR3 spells CASRPPWTGRFEQFF. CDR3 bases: TGTGCCAGCAGACCTCCCTGGACGGGAAGATTTGAGCAGTTCTTC.

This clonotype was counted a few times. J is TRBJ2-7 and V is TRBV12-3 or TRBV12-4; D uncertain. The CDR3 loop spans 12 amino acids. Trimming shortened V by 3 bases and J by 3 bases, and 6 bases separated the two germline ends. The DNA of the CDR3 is TGTGCCAGCAGTTTCGCCTTCTACGAGCAGTACTTC. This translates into CASSFAFYEQYF.

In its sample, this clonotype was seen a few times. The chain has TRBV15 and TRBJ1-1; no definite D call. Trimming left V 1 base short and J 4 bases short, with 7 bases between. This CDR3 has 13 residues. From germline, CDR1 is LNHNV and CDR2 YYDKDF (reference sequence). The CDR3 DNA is TGTGCCACCAGCAGAGGGTTGGCCACTGAAGCTTTCTTT. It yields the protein CATSRGLATEAFF.

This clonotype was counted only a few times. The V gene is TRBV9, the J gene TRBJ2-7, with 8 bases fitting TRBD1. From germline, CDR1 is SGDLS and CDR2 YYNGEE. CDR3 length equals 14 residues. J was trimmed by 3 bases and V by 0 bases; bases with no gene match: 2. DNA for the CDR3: TGTGCCAGCAGCGTAGACACAGGGGGCTACGAGCAGTACTTC. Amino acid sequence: CASSVDTGGYEQYF. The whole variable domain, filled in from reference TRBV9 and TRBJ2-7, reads DSGVTQTPKHLITATGQRVTLRCSPRSGDLSVYWYQQSLDQGLQFLIQYYNGEERAKGNILERFSAQQFPDLHSELNLSSLELGDSALYFCASSVDTGGYEQYFGPGTRLTVT.

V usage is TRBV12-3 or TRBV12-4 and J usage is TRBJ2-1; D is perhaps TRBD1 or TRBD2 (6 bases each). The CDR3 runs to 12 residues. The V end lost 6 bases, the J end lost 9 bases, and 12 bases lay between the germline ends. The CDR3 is CASSLQGGEQFF. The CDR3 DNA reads TGTGCCAGCAGCCTACAGGGAGGTGAGCAGTTCTTC.

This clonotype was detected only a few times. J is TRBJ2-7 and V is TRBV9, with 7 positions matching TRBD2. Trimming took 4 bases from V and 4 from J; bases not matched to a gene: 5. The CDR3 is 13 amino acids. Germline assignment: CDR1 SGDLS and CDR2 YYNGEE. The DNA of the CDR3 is TGTGCCAGCAGCCCCTCCGGGAGGTACGAGCAGTACTTC. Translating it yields CASSPSGRYEQYF. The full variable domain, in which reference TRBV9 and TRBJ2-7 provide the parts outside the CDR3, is DSGVTQTPKHLITATGQRVTLRCSPRSGDLSVYWYQQSLDQGLQFLIQYYNGEERAKGNILERFSAQQFPDLHSELNLSSLELGDSALYFCASSPSGRYEQYFGPGTRLTVT.

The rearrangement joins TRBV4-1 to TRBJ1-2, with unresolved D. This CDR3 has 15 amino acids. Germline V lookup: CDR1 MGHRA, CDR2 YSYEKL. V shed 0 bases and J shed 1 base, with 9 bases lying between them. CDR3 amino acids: CASSQEVRVNYGYTF. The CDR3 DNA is TGCGCCAGCAGCCAAGAAGTACGGGTTAACTATGGCTACACCTTC.

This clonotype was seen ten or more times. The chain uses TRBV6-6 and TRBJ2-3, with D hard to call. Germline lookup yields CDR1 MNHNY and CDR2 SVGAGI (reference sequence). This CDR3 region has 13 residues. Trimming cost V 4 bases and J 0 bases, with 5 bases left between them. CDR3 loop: CASSFDSTDTQYF. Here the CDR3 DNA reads TGTGCCAGCAGTTTTGACAGCACAGATACGCAGTATTTT.

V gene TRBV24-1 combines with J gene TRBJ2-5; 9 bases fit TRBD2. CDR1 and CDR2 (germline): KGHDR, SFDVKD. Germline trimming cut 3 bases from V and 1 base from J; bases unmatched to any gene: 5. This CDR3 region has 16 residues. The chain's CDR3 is CATSDILAGIQETQYF. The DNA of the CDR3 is TGTGCCACCAGTGATATACTAGCGGGTATCCAAGAGACCCAGTACTTC.

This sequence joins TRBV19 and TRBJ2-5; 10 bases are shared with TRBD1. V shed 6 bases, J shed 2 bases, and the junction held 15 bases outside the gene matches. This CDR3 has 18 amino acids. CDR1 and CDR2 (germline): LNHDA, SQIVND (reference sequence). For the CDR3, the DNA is TGTGCCAGTAGCGAACCGGGACAGGGGTACTCGAGGCAAGAGACCCAGTACTTC. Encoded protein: CASSEPGQGYSRQETQYF.

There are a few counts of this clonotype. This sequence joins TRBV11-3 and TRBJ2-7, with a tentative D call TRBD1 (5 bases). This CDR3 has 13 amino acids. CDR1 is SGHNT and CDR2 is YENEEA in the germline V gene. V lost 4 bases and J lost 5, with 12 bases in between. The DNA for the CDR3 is TGTGCCAGCAGCTCACCACTGGACAACGAGCAGTACTTC. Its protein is CASSSPLDNEQYF.

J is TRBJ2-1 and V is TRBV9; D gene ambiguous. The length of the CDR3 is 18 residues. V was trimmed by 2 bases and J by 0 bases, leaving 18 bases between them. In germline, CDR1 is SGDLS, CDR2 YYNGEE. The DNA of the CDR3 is TGTGCCAGCAGCGTTAGTAGTGTACTCCCCAGCTCCTACAATGAGCAGTTCTTC. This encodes CASSVSSVLPSSYNEQFF.

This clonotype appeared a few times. The DNA of the CDR3 is TGTGCCAGCAGTTACTCGCTAGCGGGGGGTTACAATGAGCAGTTCTTC. Translated: CASSYSLAGGYNEQFF. The gene calls are TRBV6-2 or TRBV6-3 and TRBJ2-1; TRBD2 aligns across 11 bases. V shed 0 bases and J 4 bases; nucleotides not matched to a gene: 2. The germline V gene encodes CDR1 MNHEY and CDR2 SVGEGT. The CDR3 is made up of 16 amino acids.

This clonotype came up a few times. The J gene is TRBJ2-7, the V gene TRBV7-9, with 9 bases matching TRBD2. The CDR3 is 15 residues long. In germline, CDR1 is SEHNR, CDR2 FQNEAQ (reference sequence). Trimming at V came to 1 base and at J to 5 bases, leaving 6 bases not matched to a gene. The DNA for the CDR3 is TGTGCCAGCAGCTTAGTACAGCGGGGGGACCACGAGCAGTACTTC. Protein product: CASSLVQRGDHEQYF.

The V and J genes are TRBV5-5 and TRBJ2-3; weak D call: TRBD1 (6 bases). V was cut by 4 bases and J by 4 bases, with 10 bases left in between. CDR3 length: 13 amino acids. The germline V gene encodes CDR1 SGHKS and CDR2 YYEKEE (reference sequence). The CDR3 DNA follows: TGTGCCAGCAGCAACACAGGGCCAGATACGCAGTATTTT. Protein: CASSNTGPDTQYF.